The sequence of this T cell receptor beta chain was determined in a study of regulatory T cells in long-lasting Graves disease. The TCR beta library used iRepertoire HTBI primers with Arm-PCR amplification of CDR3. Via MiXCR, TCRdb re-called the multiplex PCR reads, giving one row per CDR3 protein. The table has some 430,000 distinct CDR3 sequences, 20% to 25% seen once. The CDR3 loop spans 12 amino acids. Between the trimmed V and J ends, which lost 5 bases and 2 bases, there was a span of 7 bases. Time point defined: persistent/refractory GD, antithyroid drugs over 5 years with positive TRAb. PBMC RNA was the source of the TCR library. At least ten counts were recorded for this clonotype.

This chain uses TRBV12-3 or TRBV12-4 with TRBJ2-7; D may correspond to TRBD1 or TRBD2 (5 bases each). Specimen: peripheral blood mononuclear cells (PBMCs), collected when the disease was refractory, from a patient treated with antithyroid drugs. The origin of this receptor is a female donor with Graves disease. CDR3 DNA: TGTGCCAGCAGTACGGGGCCCTACGAGCAGTACTTC. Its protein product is CASSTGPYEQYF.